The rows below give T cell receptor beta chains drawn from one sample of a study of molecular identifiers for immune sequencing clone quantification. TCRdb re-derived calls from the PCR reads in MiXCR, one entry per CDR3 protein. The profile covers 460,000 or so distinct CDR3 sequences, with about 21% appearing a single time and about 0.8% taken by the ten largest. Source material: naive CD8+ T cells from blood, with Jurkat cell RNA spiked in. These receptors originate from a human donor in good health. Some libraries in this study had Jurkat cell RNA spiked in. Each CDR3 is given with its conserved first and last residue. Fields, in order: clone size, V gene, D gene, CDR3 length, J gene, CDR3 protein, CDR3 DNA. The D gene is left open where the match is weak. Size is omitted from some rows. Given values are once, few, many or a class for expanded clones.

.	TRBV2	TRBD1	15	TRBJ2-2	CASSGDRANTGELFF	TGTGCCAGCAGCGGGGACAGGGCGAACACCGGGGAGCTGTTTTTT
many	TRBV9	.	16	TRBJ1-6	CASSVDGISLHSPLHF	TGTGCCAGCAGCGTAGACGGCATTTCACTTCATTCACCCCTCCACTTT
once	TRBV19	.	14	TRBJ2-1	CASSKPGSYNEQFF	TGTGCCAGTAGTAAGCCAGGGTCCTACAATGAGCAGTTCTTC
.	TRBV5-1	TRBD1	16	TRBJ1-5	CASSLVDRGRGQPQHF	TGCGCCAGCAGCTTAGTCGACAGGGGGCGAGGGCAGCCCCAGCATTTT
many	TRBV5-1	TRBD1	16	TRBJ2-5	CASSGYRGLGQETQYF	TGCGCCAGCAGCGGATACAGGGGGCTAGGCCAAGAGACCCAGTACTTC
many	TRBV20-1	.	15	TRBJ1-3	CSARDLYGSGNTIYF	TGCAGTGCTAGAGATTTGTACGGCTCTGGAAACACCATATATTTT
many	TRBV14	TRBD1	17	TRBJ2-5	CASSRLTGTGLQETQYF	TGTGCCAGCAGCCGGTTGACTGGGACAGGCCTTCAAGAGACCCAGTACTTC
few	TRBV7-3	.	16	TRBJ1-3	CASSSLERGAGNTIYF	TGTGCCAGCAGCTCCCTTGAGCGCGGGGCTGGAAACACCATATATTTT
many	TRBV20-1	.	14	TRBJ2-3	CSAYRDSLPDTQYF	TGCAGTGCTTATCGGGACTCCCTTCCAGATACGCAGTATTTT
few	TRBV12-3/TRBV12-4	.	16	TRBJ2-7	CASSFWPGSPNYEQYF	TGTGCCAGCAGTTTTTGGCCCGGAAGCCCCAACTACGAGCAGTACTTC
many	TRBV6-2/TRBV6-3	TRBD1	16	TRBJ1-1	CASSYPDRGINTEAFF	TGTGCCAGCAGTTACCCGGACAGGGGGATTAACACTGAAGCTTTCTTT
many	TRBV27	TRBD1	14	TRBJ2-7	CASSLTGHSYEQYF	TGTGCCAGCAGCCTGACAGGGCACTCCTACGAGCAGTACTTC
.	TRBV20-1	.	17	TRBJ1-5	CSATPRQPFYSNQPQHF	TGCAGTGCTACCCCCAGACAGCCTTTTTATAGCAATCAGCCCCAGCATTTT
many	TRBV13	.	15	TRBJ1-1	CASSSGTEFYTEAFF	TGTGCCAGCAGCTCAGGGACGGAATTCTACACTGAAGCTTTCTTT
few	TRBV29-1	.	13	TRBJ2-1	CSVGMGGYNEQFF	TGCAGCGTGGGAATGGGGGGTTACAATGAGCAGTTCTTC
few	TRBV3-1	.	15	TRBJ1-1	CASSSSGGMNTEAFF	TGTGCCAGCAGCTCTTCGGGGGGGATGAACACTGAAGCTTTCTTT
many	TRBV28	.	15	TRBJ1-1	CASSQIWGSNTEAFF	TGTGCCAGCAGTCAAATATGGGGCAGTAACACTGAAGCTTTCTTT
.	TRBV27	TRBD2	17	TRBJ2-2	CASSIGIRAGGTGELFF	TGTGCCAGCAGCATAGGGATAAGGGCGGGGGGTACCGGGGAGCTGTTTTTT
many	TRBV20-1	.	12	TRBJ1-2	CSAMTVYHGYTF	TGCAGTGCTATGACAGTCTATCATGGCTACACCTTC
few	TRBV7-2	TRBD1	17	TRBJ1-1	CASSPGTGGLMNTEAFF	TGTGCCAGCAGCCCAGGGACAGGGGGGCTTATGAACACTGAAGCTTTCTTT
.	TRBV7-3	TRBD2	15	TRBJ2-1	CASSLILAGWNEQFF	TGTGCCAGCAGCTTAATCCTAGCGGGATGGAATGAGCAGTTCTTC
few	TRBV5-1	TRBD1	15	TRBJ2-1	CASNLGQGAGDEQFF	TGCGCCAGCAACTTGGGGCAGGGGGCTGGCGATGAGCAGTTCTTC
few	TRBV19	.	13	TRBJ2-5	CASLGSVAETQYF	TGTGCCAGTTTAGGTAGCGTAGCAGAGACCCAGTACTTC
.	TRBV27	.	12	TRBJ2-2	CASSLFSGELFF	TGTGCCAGCAGTTTATTCTCCGGGGAGCTGTTTTTT
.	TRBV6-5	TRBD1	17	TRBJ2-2	CASSYSTRTGPPGELFF	TGTGCCAGCAGTTACTCGACCAGGACAGGGCCCCCCGGGGAGCTGTTTTTT
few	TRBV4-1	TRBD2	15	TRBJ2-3	CASRQTSGLTDTQYF	TGCGCCAGCAGACAGACTAGCGGGCTCACAGATACGCAGTATTTT
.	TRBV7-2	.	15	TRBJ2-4	CASSLSGRAKNIQYF	TGTGCCAGCAGCTTATCAGGACGAGCCAAAAACATTCAGTACTTC
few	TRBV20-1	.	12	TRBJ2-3	CSAIGGTDTQYF	TGCAGTGCTATTGGGGGCACAGATACGCAGTATTTT
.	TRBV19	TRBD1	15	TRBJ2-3	CASSADRGRTDTQYF	TGTGCCAGTAGTGCAGACAGGGGTCGCACAGATACGCAGTATTTT
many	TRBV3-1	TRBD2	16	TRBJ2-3	CASSQDGGLATDTQYF	TGTGCCAGCAGCCAAGACGGGGGACTAGCAACAGATACGCAGTATTTT
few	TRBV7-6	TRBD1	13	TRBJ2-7	CASSLSGGFEQYF	TGTGCCAGCAGCTTATCAGGGGGTTTCGAGCAGTACTTC
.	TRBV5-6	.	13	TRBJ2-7	CASSASLDYEQYF	TGTGCCAGCAGCGCGAGTCTCGACTACGAGCAGTACTTC
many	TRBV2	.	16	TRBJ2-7	CASTQTGGDLTYEQYF	TGTGCCAGCACCCAAACCGGAGGGGACCTGACCTACGAGCAGTACTTC
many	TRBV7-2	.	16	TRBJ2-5	CASSLGVLLVRETQYF	TGTGCCAGCAGCTTAGGGGTTCTATTGGTGAGAGAGACCCAGTACTTC
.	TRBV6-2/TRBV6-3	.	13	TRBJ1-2	CASSFHPNYGYTF	TGTGCCAGCAGTTTTCACCCTAACTATGGCTACACCTTC
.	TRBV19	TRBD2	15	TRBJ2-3	CASSMTSGIPDTQYF	TGTGCCAGTAGTATGACTAGCGGGATTCCAGATACGCAGTATTTT
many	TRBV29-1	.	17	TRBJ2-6	CSVLSRGESSGANVLTF	TGCAGCGTTCTATCGAGAGGTGAAAGCTCTGGGGCCAACGTCCTGACTTTC